The 25 T cell receptor beta chains below were found in one sample sequenced in a study of CD8+ T cells in alopecia areata. Treatment of the sample: oral pan-JAK inhibitor, 5-10 mg twice daily. Once RNA had been extracted, it was reverse transcribed into cDNA to act as the sequencing template. The repertoire was sequenced with immunoSEQ multiplex PCR; TCRdb's copy has only in-frame clones and lacks some. Of some 58,000 clones listed, 35% to 55% are singletons. The material sequenced was CD8+ T cells sorted from blood, taken at approximately week 36, from a patient treated with tofacitinib. These receptor sequences come from a human donor with alopecia areata.

V and J are TRBV29-1 and TRBJ2-4, with D unclear. The V end lost 3 bases, the J end lost 4 bases, and 4 bases lay between the germline ends. Germline-derived CDR1 and CDR2 are SQVTM and ANQGSEA. The CDR3 has 11 residues. Here the CDR3 reads CSVDRKNIQYF. In nucleotides, the CDR3 is TGCAGCGTTGATAGAAAAAACATTCAGTACTTC. The full variable domain, its missing parts supplied by reference TRBV29-1 and TRBJ2-4, is SAVISQKPSRDICQRGTSLTIQCQVDSQVTMMFWYRQQPGQSLTLIATANQGSEATYESGFVIDKFPISRPNLTFSTLTVSNMSPEDSSIYLCSVDRKNIQYFGAGTRLSVL.

The rearrangement links TRBV7-9 to TRBJ2-5; possibly TRBD2 for D (7 bases). Germline V lookup: CDR1 SEHNR, CDR2 FQNEAQ (reference sequence). CDR3 length equals 17 residues. Deletions cut 0 bases from V and 1 base from J, with 15 bases between. CDR3 in amino acids: CASSLAPGRGAQETQYF. CDR3 sequence (DNA): TGTGCCAGCAGCTTAGCGCCGGGCCGGGGGGCCCAAGAGACCCAGTACTTC.

This clone was seen more than once but under ten times. V gene TRBV23-1 combines with J gene TRBJ1-5; TRBD1 matches 9 bases. TRBV23-1 is an ORF, with its function uncertain. This CDR3 spans 16 amino acids. Unmatched junction bases numbered 8, after V lost 5 bases and J lost 3 bases. The CDR3 loop reads CASSLLQGAINQPQHF. CDR3 DNA: TGCGCCAGCAGTTTACTACAGGGGGCCATCAATCAGCCCCAGCATTTT.

The chain carries TRBV5-8 and TRBJ1-4, with 8 positions matching TRBD1. The CDR3 runs to 15 residues. Looked up from germline, CDR1 is SGHTS and CDR2 is YDEGEE. V shed 4 bases and J 5 bases; nucleotides not matched to a gene: 7. The CDR3 sequence is CASSAGQGNNEKLFF. The CDR3 DNA follows: TGTGCCAGCAGCGCTGGACAGGGTAACAATGAAAAACTGTTTTTT.

The V and J genes are TRBV14 and TRBJ1-2; perhaps TRBD1 as D (6 bases). The germline CDR1 and CDR2 sequences are SGHDN and FVKESK. CDR3 length: 11 residues. V shed 4 bases and J shed 10 bases, with 10 bases lying between them. The CDR3 region has the DNA TGTGCCAGCAGCCTCGGACAGCTCTACACCTTC. Translation gives CASSLGQLYTF.

The chain carries TRBV6-5 and TRBJ2-7, with TRBD1 as a possible D gene (6 bases). V lost 7 bases to trimming and J lost 3 bases, with 13 bases between them. The germline V gene encodes CDR1 MNHEY and CDR2 SVGAGI. This CDR3 region has 13 residues. CDR3 protein: CASTPEDSYEQYF. The CDR3 nucleotides are TGTGCCAGCACCCCCGAGGACAGCTACGAGCAGTACTTC.

The genes are TRBV11-2 and TRBJ2-7; no firm D call. V shed 7 bases and J shed 3 bases, with 7 bases lying between them. CDR1 and CDR2 from the germline V gene are SGHAT and FQNNGV. The CDR3 length is 11 residues. The CDR3 region has the DNA TGTGCCAGCACCCTATACTACGAGCAGTACTTC. Its protein product is CASTLYYEQYF. Full variable domain (missing parts from reference TRBV11-2 and TRBJ2-7): EAGVAQSPRYKIIEKRQSVAFWCNPISGHATLYWYQQILGQGPKLLIQFQNNGVVDDSQLPKDRFSAERLKGVDSTLKIQPAKLEDSAVYLCASTLYYEQYFGPGTRLTVT.

The genes are TRBV4-3 and TRBJ2-5; possible D gene TRBD2, 5 bases. V was pared by 0 bases and J by 5 bases, with 19 bases between. CDR3 length equals 17 residues. Germline V CDR1 and CDR2: LGHNA, YSLEER. The CDR3 spells CASSQDSHQTRSETQYF. The CDR3 DNA reads as TGCGCCAGCAGCCAAGATTCGCACCAAACTAGGAGTGAGACCCAGTACTTC.

The table lists this clone with a few counts. The chain joins TRBV11-2 to TRBJ1-3, with D uncertain. Trimming removed 0 bases at V and 0 bases at J, with 12 bases between. The germline V gene has CDR1 SGHAT and CDR2 FQNNGV. This CDR3 has 17 residues. This CDR3 reads CASSLDFPGRSGNTIYF. In nucleotides, the CDR3 is TGTGCCAGCAGCTTAGATTTTCCGGGCCGCTCTGGAAACACCATATATTTT.

The chain joins TRBV5-6 to TRBJ2-7; D possibly corresponds to TRBD2 (6 bases). This CDR3 has 13 residues. The germline V gene encodes CDR1 SGHDT and CDR2 YYEEEE. V lost 1 base and J 5 bases, leaving 10 bases between the germline ends. The CDR3 loop reads CASSLLGSNEQYF. CDR3 DNA sequence: TGTGCCAGCAGCTTGCTCGGGAGCAACGAGCAGTACTTC.

V usage is TRBV5-1 and J usage is TRBJ2-7; TRBD2 agrees at 7 bases. This CDR3 is built from 15 residues. Looked up from germline, CDR1 is SGHRS and CDR2 is YFSETQ. Losses at the gene ends were 0 bases for V and 5 bases for J; bases not matched to a gene: 8. CDR3 in amino acids: CASSLVGGGPHEQYF. The CDR3 DNA reads as TGCGCCAGCAGCTTGGTTGGGGGAGGGCCCCACGAGCAGTACTTC. The whole variable domain, remainder taken from reference TRBV5-1 and TRBJ2-7, is KAGVTQTPRYLIKTRGQQVTLSCSPISGHRSVSWYQQTPGQGLQFLFEYFSETQRNKGNFPGRFSGRQFSNSRSEMNVSTLELGDSALYLCASSLVGGGPHEQYFGPGTRLTVT.

The V and J genes are TRBV4-1 and TRBJ1-5; D unclear. Deletions cut 3 bases from V and 5 bases from J, with 14 bases between. The CDR3 extends over 15 amino acids. The germline gives CDR1 MGHRA, CDR2 YSYEKL. The CDR3 bases are TGCGCCAGCAGCCAGGCAGTATTGAACTATCAGCCCCAGCATTTT. Residues: CASSQAVLNYQPQHF.

The chain uses TRBV7-9 and TRBJ1-4; D uncertain. Germline CDR1 reads SEHNR; CDR2 reads FQNEAQ (reference sequence). Trimming removed 4 bases from V and 10 bases from J, with 16 bases in between. There are 14 residues in the CDR3. In DNA, the CDR3 is TGTGCCAGCAGCTCGTCCCCGAGGACCGGAAAACTGTTTTTT. This translates into CASSSSPRTGKLFF.

This clone has more than one count but fewer than ten. This sequence joins TRBV4-1 and TRBJ2-5, with D uncertain. The CDR3 is 12 residues long. Between the trimmed V and J ends, which lost 3 bases and 5 bases, there was a span of 7 bases. Per the germline V gene, CDR1 is MGHRA and CDR2 is YSYEKL. CDR3: CASSQRPETQYF. The CDR3 DNA follows: TGCGCCAGCAGCCAGAGGCCCGAGACCCAGTACTTC.

In its sample, this clone was seen once. The CDR3 DNA is TGCGCCAGCAGCCAACTCAGGGGCGGGGATACGCAGTATTTT. It is translated as CASSQLRGGDTQYF. The chain is built from TRBV4-1 and TRBJ2-3, with a weak D call TRBD1 (6 bases). Germline V gene sequence: CDR1 MGHRA, CDR2 YSYEKL. This CDR3 comprises 14 residues. Between the trimmed V and J ends, which lost 2 bases and 6 bases, there was a span of 12 bases.

This sequence joins TRBV7-8 and TRBJ2-5; D uncertain. Germline CDR1 SGHVS, CDR2 FQNEAQ. There are 13 residues in the CDR3. The ends were cut back, 5 bases at V and 5 bases at J, with 12 bases in the middle. CDR3 DNA sequence: TGTGCCAGCAGCCCCTATATTGTGGAGACCCAGTACTTC. Translated, it gives CASSPYIVETQYF.

This clone has just a few counts. The rearrangement links TRBV29-1 to TRBJ2-7, with 8 bases matching TRBD1. This CDR3 is 12 amino acids long. CDR1 and CDR2 (germline): SQVTM, ANQGSEA. J lost 1 base, V lost 4 bases, and 0 bases had no gene match. CDR3: CSVGDRSYEQYF. The DNA of the CDR3 is TGCAGCGTTGGGGACAGGTCCTACGAGCAGTACTTC.

This clone is a singleton in its sample. This chain links TRBV5-1 with TRBJ2-1, with D unresolved. Trimming pared 0 bases from V and 10 bases from J, leaving 14 bases between. The V gene's germline CDR1 is SGHRS and CDR2 YFSETQ. The CDR3 contains 14 residues. CDR3 DNA sequence: TGCGCCAGCAGCTTGGCGATTGGGATGTGGGAGCAGTTCTTC. Translation: CASSLAIGMWEQFF.

This clone came up a few times. The chain is built from TRBV29-1 and TRBJ2-7; TRBD2 is a possible D gene (6 bases). The germline CDR1 and CDR2 sequences are SQVTM and ANQGSEA. CDR3 length equals 13 residues. Trimming pared 4 bases from V and 7 bases from J, leaving 17 bases between. The CDR3 is CSVVGGTVNEQYF. CDR3 bases: TGCAGCGTTGTAGGCGGGACCGTGAATGAGCAGTACTTC.

The V call is TRBV11-2, the J call TRBJ2-3; D is undetermined. Germline V gives CDR1 SGHAT, CDR2 FQNNGV. The CDR3 is 14 amino acids. The germline V and J ends were trimmed by 4 bases and 0 bases, with 8 bases remaining between them. CDR3 in DNA: TGTGCCAGCAGCTCAGCAGGAAGCACAGATACGCAGTATTTT. Translating it yields CASSSAGSTDTQYF.

The rearrangement joins TRBV7-9 to TRBJ2-5, with D perhaps TRBD2 (6 bases). The CDR3 extends over 15 amino acids. The V and J ends lost 4 bases and 5 bases respectively, with 17 bases between them. Germline loops: CDR1 SEHNR, CDR2 FQNEAQ (reference sequence). The CDR3 DNA reads as TGTGCCAGCAGCTCGCGGGACTCTTTTCTTGAGACCCAGTACTTC. Encoded protein: CASSSRDSFLETQYF.

Concerning this clone itself: Within the sample, other DNA sequences also encode this same CDR3. This chain's CDR3 is CASSLDLREQYF. CDR3 nucleotide sequence: TGTGCCAGCAGCTTAGACCTCCGAGAGCAGTACTTC. The chain links TRBV7-9 to TRBJ2-7; D not resolved. Trimming removed 1 base at V and 7 bases at J, with 8 bases between. CDR3 length equals 12 residues. Looked up from germline, CDR1 is SEHNR and CDR2 is FQNEAQ (reference sequence). Variable domain in full (rest from reference TRBV7-9 and TRBJ2-7): DTGVSQNPRHKITKRGQNVTFRCDPISEHNRLYWYRQTLGQGPEFLTYFQNEAQLEKSRLLSDRFSAERPKGSFSTLEIQRTEQGDSAMYLCASSLDLREQYFGPGTRLTVT.

The CDR3 loop is CATSRGPALYNEQFF. CDR3 sequence (DNA): TGTGCCACCAGCAGAGGGCCGGCCCTATACAATGAGCAGTTCTTC. The J gene is TRBJ2-1, the V gene TRBV15; D unresolved. Trimming stripped 1 base from V and 4 bases from J, with 11 bases between. The germline CDR1 and CDR2 sequences are LNHNV and YYDKDF (reference sequence). This CDR3 has 15 amino acids.

This clone was observed a few times. The gene calls are TRBV28 and TRBJ2-7, with 9 bases that match TRBD2. J was trimmed by 3 bases and V by 6 bases; bases with no gene match: 12. CDR1 is MDHEN and CDR2 is SYDVKM in the germline V gene. The CDR3 extends over 16 amino acids. The CDR3 DNA reads as TGTGCCAGCAGCGTAATACCGGGACTAGCCTACTACGAGCAGTACTTC. This translates into CASSVIPGLAYYEQYF.

This clone was seen a handful of times. The rearrangement links TRBV29-1 to TRBJ2-5, with TRBD2 matching 13 bases. This CDR3 is 15 amino acids long. Germline loops: CDR1 SQVTM, CDR2 ANQGSEA. With V trimmed by 2 bases and J by 6 bases, 6 bases remained unmatched. The CDR3, as DNA: TGCAGCGTTGAACGGACTAGCGGGAGTCGGAAGACCCAGTACTTC. It encodes CSVERTSGSRKTQYF.